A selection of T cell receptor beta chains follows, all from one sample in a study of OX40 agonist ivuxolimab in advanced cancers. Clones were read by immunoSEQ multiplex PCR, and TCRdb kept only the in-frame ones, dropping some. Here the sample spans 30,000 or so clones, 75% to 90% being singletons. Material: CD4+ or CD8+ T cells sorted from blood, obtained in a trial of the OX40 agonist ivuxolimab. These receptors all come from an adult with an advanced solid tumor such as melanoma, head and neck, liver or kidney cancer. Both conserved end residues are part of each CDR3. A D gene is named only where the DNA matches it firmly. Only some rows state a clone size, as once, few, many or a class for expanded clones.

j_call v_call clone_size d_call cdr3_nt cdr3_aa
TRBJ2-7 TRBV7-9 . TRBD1 TGTGCCAGCAGCTACGACAGGGGAATTCTCTACGAGCAGTACTTC CASSYDRGILYEQYF
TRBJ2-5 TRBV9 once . TGTGCCAGCAGCGTAGTGGGGAATCAAGAGACCCAGTACTTC CASSVVGNQETQYF
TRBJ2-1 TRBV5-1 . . TGCGCCAGCAGCTTGGAGACGGTGGTACGGGGTTACAATGAGCAGTTCTTC CASSLETVVRGYNEQFF
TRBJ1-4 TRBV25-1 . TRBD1 TGTGCCAGCAGCCCGGGCCGGGGACAGGATGAAAAACTGTTTTTT CASSPGRGQDEKLFF
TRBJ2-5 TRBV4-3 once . TGCGCCAGCAGCCAAGATCGGAGGGGAGAGACCCAGTACTTC CASSQDRRGETQYF
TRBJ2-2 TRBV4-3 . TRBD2 TGCGCCAGCACCCGGGAGGCTAGCGGATCCACCGGGGAGCTGTTTTTT CASTREASGSTGELFF
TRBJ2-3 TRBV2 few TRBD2 TGTGCCAGCAGTGTTAACCGGCTAGCGGGACGGGATACGCAGTATTTT CASSVNRLAGRDTQYF
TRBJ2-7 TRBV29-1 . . TGCAGCGTCCGCGGCTGGGAGAACGAGCAGTACTTC CSVRGWENEQYF
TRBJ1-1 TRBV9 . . TGTGCCAGCACCTCCGGGGGGGGTTTCACTGAAGCTTTCTTT CASTSGGGFTEAFF
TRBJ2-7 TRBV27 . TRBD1 TGTGCCAGCAGTCCGGGGACAGGGGGTTACGAGCAGTACTTC CASSPGTGGYEQYF
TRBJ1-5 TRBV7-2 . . TGTGCCAGCAGCTTAGGAGGGCTCGGTCAGCCCCAGCATTTT CASSLGGLGQPQHF
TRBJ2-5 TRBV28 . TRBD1 TGTGCCACCGAGGACAGGGGGCAAGAGACCCAGTACTTC CATEDRGQETQYF
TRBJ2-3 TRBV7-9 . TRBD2 TGTGCCAGCAGCTCCTTAGCGGGAGGGCAGAGAGATACGCAGTATTTT CASSSLAGGQRDTQYF
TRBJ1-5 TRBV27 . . TGTGCCAGCAGCTCGGATCCTTATAGCAATCAGCCCCAGCATTTT CASSSDPYSNQPQHF
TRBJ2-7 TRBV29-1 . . TGCAGCGCTGAGACAGTCGATACCTACGAGCAGTACTTC CSAETVDTYEQYF
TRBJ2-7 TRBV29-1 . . TGCAGCGTTCAGGGGCTGGGGCTAACCTACGAGCAGTACTTC CSVQGLGLTYEQYF
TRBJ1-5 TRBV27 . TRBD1 TGTGCCAGCAGTCATGGGACAGGGCCCAATCAGCCCCAGCATTTT CASSHGTGPNQPQHF
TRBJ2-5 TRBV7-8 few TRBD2 TGTGCCAGCAGCTTCTTAGCGGGCGACCTGAAAGAGACCCAGTACTTC CASSFLAGDLKETQYF
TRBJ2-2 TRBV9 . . TGTGCCAGCAGCGGTGTGGGGGACACCGGGGAGCTGTTTTTT CASSGVGDTGELFF
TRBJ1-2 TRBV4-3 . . TGCGCCAGCAGCCAAGATATCAGAACTAACTATGGCTACACCTTC CASSQDIRTNYGYTF
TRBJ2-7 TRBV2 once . TGTGCCAGCAGTGAGCTTTTGGGGCGGGAGCAGTACTTC CASSELLGREQYF
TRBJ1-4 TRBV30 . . TGTGCCTGGAGACGGGCCGATTATGAAAAACTGTTTTTT CAWRRADYEKLFF
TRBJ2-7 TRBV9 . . TGTGCCAGCAGCCCCGGGGAGGGGGGCGACGAGCAGTACTTC CASSPGEGGDEQYF
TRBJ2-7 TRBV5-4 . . TGTGCCAGCAGCCTCCGGGGCTACGAGCAGTACTTC CASSLRGYEQYF
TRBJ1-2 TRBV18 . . TGTGCCAGCTCACCGTCGGACGGTTCGCATGGCTACACCTTC CASSPSDGSHGYTF
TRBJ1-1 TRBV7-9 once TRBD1 TGTGCCAGCAGCTTAGCCCAGGGGGCGCGTACTGAAGCTTTCTTT CASSLAQGARTEAFF
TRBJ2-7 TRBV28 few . TGTGCCAGCAGTTTTTTAACCCGGCCAGGGCTAGGGTACGAGCAGTACTTC CASSFLTRPGLGYEQYF
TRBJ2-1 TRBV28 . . TGTGCCAGCATTGAGGGGGGAGGGCCGGTCGATGAGCAGTTCTTC CASIEGGGPVDEQFF
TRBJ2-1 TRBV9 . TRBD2 TGTGCCAGCAGTGGGACTAGCGGGAGACATGAGCAGTTCTTC CASSGTSGRHEQFF
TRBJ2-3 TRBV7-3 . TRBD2 TGTGCCAGCAGCCCCGGGACTAGCGGCCCAGATACGCAGTATTTT CASSPGTSGPDTQYF
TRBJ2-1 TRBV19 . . TGTGCCAGTATTGACAGCTACAATGAGCAGTTCTTC CASIDSYNEQFF
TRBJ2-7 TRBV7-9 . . TGTGCCAGCAGCCCCCCCGCGGGCCTCGAGCAGTACTTC CASSPPAGLEQYF
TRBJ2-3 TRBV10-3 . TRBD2 TGTGCCATCAGTGAGTGGGTAGCGGGGCAATATACGCAGTATTTT CAISEWVAGQYTQYF
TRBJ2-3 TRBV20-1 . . TGCAGTGCTCCGGATAGGGATACGCAGTATTTT CSAPDRDTQYF
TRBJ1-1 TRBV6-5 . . TGTGCCAGCAGTTACTCGGGGCTGGGCACTGAAGCTTTCTTT CASSYSGLGTEAFF
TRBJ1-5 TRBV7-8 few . TGTGCCAGCAGCTTAGATGATCAGCCCCAGCATTTT CASSLDDQPQHF
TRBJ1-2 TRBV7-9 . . TGTGCCAGCAGCCCATTCCAGGGTCTCTATGGCTACACCTTC CASSPFQGLYGYTF
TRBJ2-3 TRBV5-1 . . TGCGCCAGCTGGGGGGCACGACAGGAACCCACAGATACGCAGTATTTT CASWGARQEPTDTQYF
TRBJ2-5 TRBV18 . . TGTGCCAGCTCACCAGAAGCTTGGGAGACCCAGTACTTC CASSPEAWETQYF
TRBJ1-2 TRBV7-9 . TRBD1 TGTGCCAGCAGCTTAGCGGGACAGATCTATGGCTACACCTTC CASSLAGQIYGYTF
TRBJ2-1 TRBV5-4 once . TGTGCCAGCAGCGAGCCAGGCGGTGGATCTTCTGATGAGCAGTTCTTC CASSEPGGGSSDEQFF
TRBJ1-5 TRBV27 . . TGTGCCAGCAGTTTTGCGTTAAGCAATCAGCCCCAGCATTTT CASSFALSNQPQHF
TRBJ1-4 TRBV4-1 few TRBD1 TGCGCCAGCAGCCAAGGGACAGGGGCGGATGAAAAACTGTTTTTT CASSQGTGADEKLFF